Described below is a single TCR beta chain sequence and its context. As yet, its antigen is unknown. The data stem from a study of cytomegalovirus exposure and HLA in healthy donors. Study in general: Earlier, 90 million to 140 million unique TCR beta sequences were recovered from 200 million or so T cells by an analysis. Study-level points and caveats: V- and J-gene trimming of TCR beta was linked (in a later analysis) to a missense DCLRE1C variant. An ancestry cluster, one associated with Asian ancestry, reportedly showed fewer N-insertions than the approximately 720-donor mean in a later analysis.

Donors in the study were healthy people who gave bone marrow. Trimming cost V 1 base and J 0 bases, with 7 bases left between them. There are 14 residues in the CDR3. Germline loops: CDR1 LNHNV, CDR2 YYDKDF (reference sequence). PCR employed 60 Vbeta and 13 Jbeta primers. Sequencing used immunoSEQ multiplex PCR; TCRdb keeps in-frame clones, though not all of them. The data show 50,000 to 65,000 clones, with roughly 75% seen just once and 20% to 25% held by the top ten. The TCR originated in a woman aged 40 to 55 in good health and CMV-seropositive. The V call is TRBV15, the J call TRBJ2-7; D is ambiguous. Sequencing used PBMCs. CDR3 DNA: TGTGCCACCAGCAGAGGGCCATCCTCCTACGAGCAGTACTTC. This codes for CATSRGPSSYEQYF.